This TCR beta chain was identified during a study of blood T cells in healthy people across ages. Overall study: In model experiments, template switching was able to capture about one barcoded beta molecule for every two T cells that were present. General study points: It was the long-lived donors that had more naive CD4+ cells and higher diversity than aged donors.

Through a sample-barcoded 5' primer and a J-beta primer mix, a second PCR was run for roughly 7 to 12 cycles. Researchers report that a template-switch adaptor with 12 random nucleotides tagged each cDNA molecule. MiXCR, applied by TCRdb to the 5' RACE reads, yields one record per CDR3 protein. The repertoire includes around 700,000 distinct CDR3 sequences, approximately 25% of them detected once, and more than 8% sits in the top ten. As concerns this clonotype: Its matching antigen is unknown.

Germline CDR1 and CDR2: MNHEY and SVGEGT. J was trimmed by 3 bases and V by 7 bases; bases with no gene match: 17. The CDR3 has 18 amino acids. The sample was also reused in another study, on T cells of mothers and their children. That report adds: Healthy Caucasian mothers, three in number, and their six children were the donors.

The TCR originated in a boy aged 10-17 years in good health. The rearrangement links TRBV6-2 or TRBV6-3 to TRBJ2-1; 8 positions match TRBD2. The sample was blood. DNA of the CDR3: TGTGCCAGCACCGGACTAGCCCGCGGAACAGGCCGCTACAATGAGCAGTTCTTC. Translation gives CASTGLARGTGRYNEQFF.